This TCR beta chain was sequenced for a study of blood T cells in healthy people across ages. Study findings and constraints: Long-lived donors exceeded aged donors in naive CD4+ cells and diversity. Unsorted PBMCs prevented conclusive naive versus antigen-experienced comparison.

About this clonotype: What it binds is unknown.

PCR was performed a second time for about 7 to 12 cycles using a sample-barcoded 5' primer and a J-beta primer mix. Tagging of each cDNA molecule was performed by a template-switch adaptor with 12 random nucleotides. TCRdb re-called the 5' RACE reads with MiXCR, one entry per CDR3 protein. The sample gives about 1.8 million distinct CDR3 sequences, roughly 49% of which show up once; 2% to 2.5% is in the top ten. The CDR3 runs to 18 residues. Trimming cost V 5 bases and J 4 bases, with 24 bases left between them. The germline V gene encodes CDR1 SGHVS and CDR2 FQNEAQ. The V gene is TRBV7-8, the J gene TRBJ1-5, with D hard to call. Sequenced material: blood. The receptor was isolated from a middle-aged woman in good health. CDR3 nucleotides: TGTGCCAGCAGCCGGGTCCCCCGGGAATCGATCCAGAATCAGCCCCAGCATTTT. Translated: CASSRVPRESIQNQPQHF.